These 16 T cell receptor beta chains were sequenced from one sample in a study of vaccination effects on CD4 cells after COVID-19. Their target antigens are unknown. Within the ViraFEST assay, antigen-specific CD4+ T cells underwent expansion with viral peptide pools prior to sequencing. Subsequent to a culture period of under 11 days, CD4+ T cells were isolated. Nucleocapsid antibodies were negative in the vaccine recipients, who had never had SARS-CoV-2 infection. Clones were sequenced by immunoSEQ multiplex PCR, and TCRdb holds only the in-frame ones, with some missing. The sample carries tens of thousands of clones, about 70% recorded once. The sequenced sample was CD4+ T cells from PBMCs cultured with HCoV-NL63 spike peptides, obtained before COVID-19 vaccination. The receptors derive from a human donor who received a COVID-19 vaccine.

The gene calls are TRBV6-5 and TRBJ1-4, with D possibly being TRBD1 (6 bases). The CDR3 consists of 14 residues. Trimming cost V 5 bases and J 4 bases, with 11 bases left between them. Germline V gene data show CDR1 as MNHEY and CDR2 as SVGAGI. Written as DNA, the CDR3 is TGTGCCAGCAGTACCGGGACACTTAATGAAAAACTGTTTTTT. This translates into CASSTGTLNEKLFF.

The chain couples TRBV13 to TRBJ1-6; 8 nucleotides align to TRBD1. The CDR3 spans 14 residues. Per the germline V gene, CDR1 is PRHDT and CDR2 is FYEKMQ (reference sequence). Losses at the gene ends were 3 bases for V and 9 bases for J; bases not matched to a gene: 4. The CDR3 loop is CASSFDRGGSPLHF. The CDR3 DNA reads TGTGCCAGCAGCTTTGACAGGGGAGGTTCACCCCTCCACTTT.

This clone was counted a single time. The V gene is TRBV28, the J gene TRBJ1-3, with D possibly matching TRBD1 (5 bases). The length of the CDR3 is 15 residues. V lost 5 bases, J lost 1 base, and 12 bases lay in between. In germline, CDR1 is MDHEN, CDR2 SYDVKM. The CDR3 region is CASSLPGSSGNTIYF. The CDR3 bases are TGTGCCAGCAGTCTTCCAGGGTCTTCTGGAAACACCATATATTTT. Supplemented by reference TRBV28 and TRBJ1-3, the full variable domain reads DVKVTQSSRYLVKRTGEKVFLECVQDMDHENMFWYRQDPGLGLRLIYFSYDVKMKEKGDIPEGYSVSREKKERFSLILESASTNQTSMYLCASSLPGSSGNTIYFGEGSWLTVV.

This clone appeared a few times. V and J are TRBV30 and TRBJ2-3; no clear D gene. Germline-derived CDR1 and CDR2 are GTSNPN and SVGIG (reference sequence). Trimming took off 3 bases at V and 0 bases at J, with 13 bases between the two ends. The CDR3 length is 15 residues. The CDR3 sequence: CAWRDGRSSTDTQYF. CDR3 bases: TGTGCCTGGAGGGACGGTCGGTCTAGCACAGATACGCAGTATTTT.

This clone was detected only once. The rearrangement links TRBV28 to TRBJ1-1; D perhaps matches TRBD1 (5 bases). CDR3 length equals 13 residues. Germline CDR1 MDHEN, CDR2 SYDVKM. V was shortened by 9 bases and J by 5 bases, with 16 bases between the two germline ends. CDR3 nucleotide sequence: TGTGCCAGTCTCGGAGGAGGGGCAACTGAAGCTTTCTTT. This gives the protein CASLGGGATEAFF.

V is TRBV6-5 and J is TRBJ1-5; D not resolved. The germline CDR1 and CDR2 sequences are MNHEY and SVGAGI. Deletions cut 7 bases from V and 3 bases from J, with 16 bases between. There are 15 residues in the CDR3. CDR3 region: CASIPGLGHNQPQHF. CDR3 nucleotide sequence: TGTGCCAGCATCCCGGGATTGGGTCACAATCAGCCCCAGCATTTT.

The rearrangement links TRBV6-5 to TRBJ1-2; a possible D gene is TRBD1 (6 bases). The CDR3 has 13 amino acids. Germline CDR1 reads MNHEY; CDR2 reads SVGAGI. V lost 4 bases and J 8 bases, leaving 14 bases between the germline ends. CDR3 sequence reads: CASSSVRQAGYTF. CDR3 bases: TGTGCCAGCAGTTCAGTTAGACAGGCGGGCTACACCTTC.

The chain combines TRBV5-1 with TRBJ2-3; D possibly uses TRBD1 or TRBD2 (5 bases each). V lost 2 bases, J lost 6 bases, and 10 bases lay in between. The CDR3 extends over 13 amino acids. Germline V gene sequence: CDR1 SGHRS, CDR2 YFSETQ. The CDR3 nucleotides read TGCGCCAGCAGCTTTGAGGGGCGCGATACGCAGTATTTT. It translates to CASSFEGRDTQYF.

This CDR3 reads CASYPLSSVYTDTQYF. CDR3 nucleotide sequence: TGTGCCAGCTACCCCCTTAGTTCGGTATACACAGATACGCAGTATTTT. The V and J genes are TRBV27 and TRBJ2-3, with D unresolved. Per the germline V gene, CDR1 is MNHEY and CDR2 is SMNVEV (reference sequence). The CDR3 contains 16 residues. V was cut by 8 bases and J by 2 bases, with 20 bases left in between.

The rearrangement links TRBV10-1 to TRBJ2-1; D might be TRBD2 (7 bases). V was trimmed by 7 bases and J by 5 bases, leaving 12 bases between them. Germline assignment: CDR1 WNHNN and CDR2 SYGVQD (reference sequence). This CDR3 region has 13 residues. The CDR3 spells CASKGGENNEQFF. The CDR3 DNA is TGCGCCAGCAAGGGGGGGGAAAACAATGAGCAGTTCTTC.

The chain uses TRBV3-1 (or the pseudogene TRBV3-2) and TRBJ2-1; D is uncertain. This CDR3 is built from 12 residues. V lost 1 base to trimming and J lost 8 bases, with 6 bases between them. Germline values: CDR1 LGHDT, CDR2 YNNKEL (reference sequence). The CDR3 protein is CASSQGPDEQFF. The CDR3 nucleotides read TGTGCCAGCAGCCAAGGTCCGGATGAGCAGTTCTTC.

The chain recombines TRBV3-1 (or the pseudogene TRBV3-2) with TRBJ2-2; no reliable D call. CDR1 and CDR2 (germline): LGHDT, YNNKEL (reference sequence). The CDR3 runs to 16 residues. With 1 base removed from V and 0 bases from J, the gap between germline ends came to 9 bases. The CDR3 loop is CASSQGVPANTGELFF. The CDR3 DNA reads TGTGCCAGCAGCCAAGGGGTCCCTGCGAACACCGGGGAGCTGTTTTTT.

This clone was counted only a few times. This chain links TRBV2 with TRBJ1-2; 9 positions agree with TRBD1. The CDR3 consists of 13 residues. CDR1 SNHLY and CDR2 FYNNEI come from the germline V gene. Germline trimming cut 8 bases from V and 2 bases from J; bases unmatched to any gene: 3. The CDR3 region has the DNA TGTGCCAGCCGTGGACAGGGGAACTATGGCTACACCTTC. It specifies CASRGQGNYGYTF.

The genes are TRBV18 and TRBJ2-5; D not certain. In germline, CDR1 is KGHSH, CDR2 LQKENI. CDR3 length: 14 amino acids. Trimming removed 5 bases from V and 3 bases from J, with 13 bases in between. This CDR3 is CASSSDLNEETQYF. The CDR3 nucleotides are TGTGCCAGCTCATCCGATCTGAATGAAGAGACCCAGTACTTC. Together with reference TRBV18 and TRBJ2-5, the CDR3 gives the full variable domain: NAGVMQNPRHLVRRRGQEARLRCSPMKGHSHVYWYRQLPEEGLKFMVYLQKENIIDESGMPKERFSAEFPKEGPSILRIQQVVRGDSAAYFCASSSDLNEETQYFGPGTRLLVL.

The CDR3 DNA sequence: TGTGCCAGCAGTTTACGCAGGGTCGAGCAGTACGTC. Translated, it gives CASSLRRVEQYV. The chain is built from TRBV12-3 or TRBV12-4 and TRBJ2-7; D might be TRBD1 (5 bases). V lost 2 bases and J 6 bases, leaving 8 bases between the germline ends. This CDR3 has 12 amino acids.

J is TRBJ1-2 and V is TRBV6-5; D is undetermined. V lost 2 bases to trimming and J lost 7 bases, with 8 bases between them. Germline lookup yields CDR1 MNHEY and CDR2 SVGAGI. The CDR3 totals 12 residues. The CDR3 DNA follows: TGTGCCAGCAGTTACGCAGGACGTGGCTACACCTTC. It yields the protein CASSYAGRGYTF.